The 3 T cell receptor beta chains presented below share a single source sample, sequenced in a study of blood T cell repertoires in COVID-19. The protocol was immunoSEQ multiplex PCR, while the TCRdb copy is restricted to in-frame clones and leaves out a portion. The sample shows some 100,000 clones, roughly 76% of them seen only once. The sample taken for sequencing was peripheral blood. Every receptor here comes from a human donor in a cohort sampled during active COVID-19.

The chain employs TRBV3-1 (or the pseudogene TRBV3-2) and TRBJ2-1, with 10 bases fitting TRBD1. This CDR3 is built from 16 residues. Losses at the gene ends were 5 bases for V and 5 bases for J; bases not matched to a gene: 9. Per the germline V gene, CDR1 is LGHDT and CDR2 is YNNKEL (reference sequence). DNA of the CDR3: TGTGCCAGCAGCGCCTCAGACAGGGGGCGTAACAATGAGCAGTTCTTC. Translated, it gives CASSASDRGRNNEQFF.

The genes are TRBV4-3 and TRBJ2-3; 7 bases map to TRBD2. This CDR3 region has 16 residues. Trimming removed 4 bases from V and 5 bases from J; junction bases left unmatched: 12. Germline lookup yields CDR1 LGHNA and CDR2 YSLEER. DNA for the CDR3: TGCGCCAGCAGCCGGGGGGAGGGCCTTTTTGGAGATACGCAGTATTTT. Amino acids: CASSRGEGLFGDTQYF.

V and J are TRBV7-2 and TRBJ2-3, with 10 bases lining up with TRBD1. Germline lookup yields CDR1 SGHTA and CDR2 FQGNSA. This CDR3 contains 16 residues. The V segment lost 5 bases and the J segment 2 bases; nucleotides outside the gene matches: 7. The CDR3 DNA reads as TGTGCCAGCAGCCCCCCAAGACAGGGGGCCACAGATACGCAGTATTTT. It yields the protein CASSPPRQGATDTQYF.